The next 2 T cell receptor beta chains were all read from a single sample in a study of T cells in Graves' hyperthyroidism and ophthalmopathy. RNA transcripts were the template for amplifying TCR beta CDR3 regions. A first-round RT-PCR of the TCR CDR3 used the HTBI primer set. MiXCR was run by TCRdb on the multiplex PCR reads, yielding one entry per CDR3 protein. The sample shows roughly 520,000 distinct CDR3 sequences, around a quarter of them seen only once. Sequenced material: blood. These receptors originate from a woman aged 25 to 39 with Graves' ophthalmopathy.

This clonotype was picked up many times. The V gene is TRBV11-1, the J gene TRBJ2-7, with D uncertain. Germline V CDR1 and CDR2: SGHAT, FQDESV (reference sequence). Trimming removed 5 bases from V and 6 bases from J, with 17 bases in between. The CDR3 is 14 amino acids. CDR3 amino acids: CASSPTFPLGEQYF. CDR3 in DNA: TGTGCCAGCAGCCCCACGTTCCCCTTGGGCGAGCAGTACTTC. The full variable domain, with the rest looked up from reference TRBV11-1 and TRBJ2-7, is EAEVAQSPRYKITEKSQAVAFWCDPISGHATLYWYRQILGQGPELLVQFQDESVVDDSQLPKDRFSAERLKGVDSTLKIQPAELGDSAMYLCASSPTFPLGEQYFGPGTRLTVT.

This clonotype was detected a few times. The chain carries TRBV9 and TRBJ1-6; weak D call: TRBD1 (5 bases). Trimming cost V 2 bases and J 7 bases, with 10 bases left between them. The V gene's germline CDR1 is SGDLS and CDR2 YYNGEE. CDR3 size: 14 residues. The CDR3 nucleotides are TGTGCCAGCAGCGTGACAGACGTGAATTCACCCCTCCACTTT. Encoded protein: CASSVTDVNSPLHF. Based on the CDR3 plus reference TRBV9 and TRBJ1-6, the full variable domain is DSGVTQTPKHLITATGQRVTLRCSPRSGDLSVYWYQQSLDQGLQFLIQYYNGEERAKGNILERFSAQQFPDLHSELNLSSLELGDSALYFCASSVTDVNSPLHFGNGTRLTVT.